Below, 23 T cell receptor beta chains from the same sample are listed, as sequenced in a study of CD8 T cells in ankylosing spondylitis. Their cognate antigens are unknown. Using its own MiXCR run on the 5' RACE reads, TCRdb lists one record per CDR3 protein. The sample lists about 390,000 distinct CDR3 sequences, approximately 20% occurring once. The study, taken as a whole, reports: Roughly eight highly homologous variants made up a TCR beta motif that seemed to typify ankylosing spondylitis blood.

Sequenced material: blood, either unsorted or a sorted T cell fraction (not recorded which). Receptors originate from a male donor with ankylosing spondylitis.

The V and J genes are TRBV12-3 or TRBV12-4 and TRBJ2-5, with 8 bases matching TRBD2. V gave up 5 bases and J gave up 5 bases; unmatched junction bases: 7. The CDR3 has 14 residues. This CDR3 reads CASSTSGSRETQYF. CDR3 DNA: TGTGCCAGCAGTACAAGCGGGAGCCGGGAGACCCAGTACTTC.

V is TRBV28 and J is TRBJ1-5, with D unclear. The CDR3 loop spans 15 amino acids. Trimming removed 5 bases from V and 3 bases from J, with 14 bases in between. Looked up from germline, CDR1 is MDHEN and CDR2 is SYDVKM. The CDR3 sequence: CASSALGIANQPQHF. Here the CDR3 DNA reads TGTGCCAGCAGTGCACTTGGGATTGCCAATCAGCCCCAGCATTTT.

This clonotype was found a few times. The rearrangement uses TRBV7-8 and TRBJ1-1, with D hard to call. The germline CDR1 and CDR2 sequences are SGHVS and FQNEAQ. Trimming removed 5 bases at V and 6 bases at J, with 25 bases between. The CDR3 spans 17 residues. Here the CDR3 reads CASSILKIGVPSSEAFF. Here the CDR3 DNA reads TGTGCCAGCAGCATCCTAAAAATCGGGGTCCCGTCCTCTGAAGCTTTCTTT.

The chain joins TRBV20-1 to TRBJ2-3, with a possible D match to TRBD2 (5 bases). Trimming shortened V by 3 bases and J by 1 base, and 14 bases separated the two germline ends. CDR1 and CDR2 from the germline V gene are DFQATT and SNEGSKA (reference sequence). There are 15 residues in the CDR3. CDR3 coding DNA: TGCAGTGCTAGCGAGTCCAGCGGAGGCACAGATACGCAGTATTTT. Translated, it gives CSASESSGGTDTQYF.

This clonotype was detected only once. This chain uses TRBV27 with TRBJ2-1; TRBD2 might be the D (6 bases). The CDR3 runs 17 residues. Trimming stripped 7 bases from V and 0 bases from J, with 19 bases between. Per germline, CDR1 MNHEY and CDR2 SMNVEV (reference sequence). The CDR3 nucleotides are TGTGCCAGCAAAATCGCGACCCAGACTAGCTCCTACAATGAGCAGTTCTTC. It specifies CASKIATQTSSYNEQFF.

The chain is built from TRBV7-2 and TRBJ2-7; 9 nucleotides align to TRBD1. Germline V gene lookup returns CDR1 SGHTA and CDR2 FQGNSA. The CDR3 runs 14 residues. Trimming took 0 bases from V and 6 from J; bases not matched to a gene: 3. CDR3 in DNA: TGTGCCAGCAGCTTAGCCCGGGACAGGGTCGAGCAGTACTTC. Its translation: CASSLARDRVEQYF. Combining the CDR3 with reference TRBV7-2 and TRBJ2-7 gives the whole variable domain GAGVSQSPSNKVTEKGKDVELRCDPISGHTALYWYRQSLGQGLEFLIYFQGNSAPDKSGLPSDRFSAERTGGSVSTLTIQRTQQEDSAVYLCASSLARDRVEQYFGPGTRLTVT.

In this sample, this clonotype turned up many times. CDR3 region: CASSQELTSIDTGELFF. Here the CDR3 DNA reads TGTGCCAGCAGCCAAGAATTGACTAGCATCGACACCGGGGAGCTGTTTTTT. The V gene is TRBV14, the J gene TRBJ2-2, with 7 bases identical to TRBD2. The germline CDR1 and CDR2 sequences are SGHDN and FVKESK. Trimming took 0 bases from V and 3 from J; bases not matched to a gene: 7. The CDR3 spans 17 residues.

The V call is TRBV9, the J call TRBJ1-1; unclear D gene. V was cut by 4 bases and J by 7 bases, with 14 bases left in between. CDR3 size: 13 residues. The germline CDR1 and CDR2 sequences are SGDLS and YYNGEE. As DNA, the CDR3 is TGTGCCAGCAGCCTTGCATCGACTGATGAAGCTTTCTTT. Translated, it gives CASSLASTDEAFF.

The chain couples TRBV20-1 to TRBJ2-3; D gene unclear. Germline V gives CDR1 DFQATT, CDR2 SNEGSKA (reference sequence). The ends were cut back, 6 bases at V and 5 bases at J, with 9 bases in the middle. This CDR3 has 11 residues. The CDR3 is CSAQIGDTQYF. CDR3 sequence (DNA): TGCAGTGCCCAAATCGGAGATACGCAGTATTTT.

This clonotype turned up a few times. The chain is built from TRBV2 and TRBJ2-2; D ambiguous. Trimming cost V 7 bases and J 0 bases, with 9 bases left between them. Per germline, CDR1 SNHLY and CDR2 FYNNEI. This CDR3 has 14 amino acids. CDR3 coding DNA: TGTGCCAGCAAGTTCGAATCGAACACCGGGGAGCTGTTTTTT. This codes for CASKFESNTGELFF.

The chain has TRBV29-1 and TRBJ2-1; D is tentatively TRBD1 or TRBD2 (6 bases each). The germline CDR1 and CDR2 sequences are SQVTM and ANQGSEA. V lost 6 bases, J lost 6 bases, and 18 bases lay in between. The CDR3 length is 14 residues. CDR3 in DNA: TGCAGCGTCGAGGGGGGACAAGGGTTCAATGAGCAGTTCTTC. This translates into CSVEGGQGFNEQFF.

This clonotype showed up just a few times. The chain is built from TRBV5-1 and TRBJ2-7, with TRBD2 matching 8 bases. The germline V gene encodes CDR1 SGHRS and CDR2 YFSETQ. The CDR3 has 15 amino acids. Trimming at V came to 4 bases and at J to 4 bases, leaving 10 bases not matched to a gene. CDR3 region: CASSILTSGFYEQYF. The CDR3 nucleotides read TGCGCCAGCAGCATACTTACTAGCGGCTTTTACGAGCAGTACTTC.

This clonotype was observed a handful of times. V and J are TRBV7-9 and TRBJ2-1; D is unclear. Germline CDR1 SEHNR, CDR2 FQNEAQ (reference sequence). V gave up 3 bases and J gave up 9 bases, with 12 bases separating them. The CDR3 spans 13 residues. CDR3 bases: TGTGCCAGCAGCTTGTCTAATCCTGGTGAGCAGTTCTTC. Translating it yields CASSLSNPGEQFF.

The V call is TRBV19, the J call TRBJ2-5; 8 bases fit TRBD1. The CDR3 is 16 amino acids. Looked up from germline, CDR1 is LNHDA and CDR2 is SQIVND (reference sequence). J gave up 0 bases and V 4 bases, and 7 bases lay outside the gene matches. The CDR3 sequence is CASSKTGATYQETQYF. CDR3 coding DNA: TGTGCCAGTAGTAAGACAGGGGCCACGTACCAAGAGACCCAGTACTTC.

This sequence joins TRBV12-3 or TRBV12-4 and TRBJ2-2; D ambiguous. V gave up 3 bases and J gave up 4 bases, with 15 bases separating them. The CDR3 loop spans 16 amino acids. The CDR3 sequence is CASSFIRQKATGELFF. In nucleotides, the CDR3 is TGTGCCAGCAGTTTCATACGGCAAAAGGCCACCGGGGAGCTGTTTTTT.

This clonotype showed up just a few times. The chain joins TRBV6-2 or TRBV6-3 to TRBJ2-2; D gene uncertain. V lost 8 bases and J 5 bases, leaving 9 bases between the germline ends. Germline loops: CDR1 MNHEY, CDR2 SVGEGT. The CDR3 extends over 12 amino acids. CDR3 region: CASRLGTGELFF. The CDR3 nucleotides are TGTGCCAGCCGCTTGGGTACCGGGGAGCTGTTTTTT.

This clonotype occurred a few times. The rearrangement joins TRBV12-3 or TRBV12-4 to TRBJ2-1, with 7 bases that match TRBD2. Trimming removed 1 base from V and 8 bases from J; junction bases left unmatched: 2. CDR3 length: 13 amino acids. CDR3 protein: CASSLVGGDEQFF. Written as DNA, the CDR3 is TGTGCCAGCAGTTTAGTGGGAGGGGATGAGCAGTTCTTC.

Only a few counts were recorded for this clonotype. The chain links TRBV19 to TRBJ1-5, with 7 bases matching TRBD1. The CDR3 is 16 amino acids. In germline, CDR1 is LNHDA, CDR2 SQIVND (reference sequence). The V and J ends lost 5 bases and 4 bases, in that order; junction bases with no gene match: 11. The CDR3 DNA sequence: TGTGCCAGTAGTGCCCCCCCGGGACAGTTGAATCAGCCCCAGCATTTT. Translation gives CASSAPPGQLNQPQHF.

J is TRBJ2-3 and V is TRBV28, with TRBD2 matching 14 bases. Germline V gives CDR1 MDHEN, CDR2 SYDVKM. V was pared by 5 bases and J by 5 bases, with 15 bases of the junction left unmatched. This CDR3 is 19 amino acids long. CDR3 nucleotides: TGTGCCAGCAGTCCGCTAGCGGGACTAGCGGGAGAGTGGATAGATACGCAGTATTTT. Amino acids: CASSPLAGLAGEWIDTQYF.

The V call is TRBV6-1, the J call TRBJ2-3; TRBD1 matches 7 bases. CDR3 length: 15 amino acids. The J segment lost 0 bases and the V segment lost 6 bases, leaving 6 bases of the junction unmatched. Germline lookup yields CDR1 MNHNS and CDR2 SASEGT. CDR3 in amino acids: CASRPNRGSTDTQYF. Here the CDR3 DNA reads TGTGCCAGCAGGCCAAACAGGGGTAGCACAGATACGCAGTATTTT.

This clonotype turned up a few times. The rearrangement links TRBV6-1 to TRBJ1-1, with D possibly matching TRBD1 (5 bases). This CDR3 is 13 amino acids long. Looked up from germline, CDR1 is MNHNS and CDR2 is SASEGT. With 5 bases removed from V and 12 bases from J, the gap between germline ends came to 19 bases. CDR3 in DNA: TGTGCCAGCAGTACAGGTATTGAGTCGAAACCTTTCTTT. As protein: CASSTGIESKPFF.

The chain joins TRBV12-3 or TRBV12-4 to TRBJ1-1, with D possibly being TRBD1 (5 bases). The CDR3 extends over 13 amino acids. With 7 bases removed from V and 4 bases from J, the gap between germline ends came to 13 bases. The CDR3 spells CASTQGWSTEAFF. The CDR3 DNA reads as TGTGCCAGCACCCAGGGATGGAGCACTGAAGCTTTCTTT.

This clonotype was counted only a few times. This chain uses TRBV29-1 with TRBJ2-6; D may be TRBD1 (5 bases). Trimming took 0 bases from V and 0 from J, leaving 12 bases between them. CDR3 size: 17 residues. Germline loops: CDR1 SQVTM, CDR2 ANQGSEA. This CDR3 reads CSVEEQAVLSGANVLTF. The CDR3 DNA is TGCAGCGTTGAAGAACAGGCGGTACTCTCTGGGGCCAACGTCCTGACTTTC.